The source of this T cell receptor (beta chain) is a study of long-term antiretroviral therapy in people with HIV. General observations from the study: Dating from about 2004 to 2017, the blood was possibly obtained under older ART regimens. Controls exceeded HIV repertoires in CDR3 length range.

With survey level as its setting, the immunoSEQ assay was v3.0. Produced via immunoSEQ multiplex PCR; TCRdb's table is partial and in-frame only. The table records about 35,000 clones, around 85% of them present only once. Only United States sites treated participants with HIV. This CDR3 has 10 amino acids. Germline CDR1 is SNHLY and CDR2 is FYNNEI. V was trimmed by 3 bases and J by 4 bases, leaving 1 base between them. Comments on this clone: What it binds is unknown.

The chain recombines TRBV2 with TRBJ2-7, with D hard to call. This sequence was found in a man aged 18 to 30 with HIV. The sequences come from unsorted PBMCs, collected 2.2 years after starting antiretroviral therapy. The CDR3 protein is CASSDYEQYF. The CDR3 DNA reads as TGTGCCAGCAGTGATTACGAGCAGTACTTC. Supplemented by reference TRBV2 and TRBJ2-7, the full variable domain reads EPEVTQTPSHQVTQMGQEVILRCVPISNHLYFYWYRQILGQKVEFLVSFYNNEISEKSEIFDDQFSVERPDGSNFTLKIRSTKLEDSAMYFCASSDYEQYFGPGTRLTVT.